The rows below give T cell receptor beta chains drawn from one sample of a study of blood T cell repertoires in COVID-19. The data were produced by immunoSEQ multiplex PCR, yet TCRdb's version contains in-frame clones alone and is incomplete. The table has some 71,000 clones, around 83% seen once. Sequences were obtained from peripheral blood. These TCRs come from a woman aged 45-59 years with acute or convalescent COVID-19. The CDR3 runs from the conserved cysteine through the conserved F or W. The order of the fields is J gene, V gene, D gene, clone size, CDR3 protein, CDR3 DNA. A D gene is named only where the DNA matches it firmly. The size field is filled for only some rows; it gives once, few, many or a size class.

TRBJ1-5	TRBV19	NA	NA	CASSTPGGSGNQPQHF	TGTGCCAGTAGTACCCCAGGAGGATCGGGCAATCAGCCCCAGCATTTT
TRBJ2-1	TRBV7-3	TRBD2	once	CASSSSGGNFRFNEQFF	TGTGCCAGCAGCTCTAGCGGGGGGAACTTCCGATTCAATGAGCAGTTCTTC
TRBJ2-3	TRBV11-2	NA	NA	CASSLFPGQQSTDTQYF	TGTGCCAGCAGCTTATTTCCAGGACAGCAGAGCACAGATACGCAGTATTTT
TRBJ1-2	TRBV10-3	NA	NA	CATRGEGYGYTF	TGTGCCACCCGGGGGGAGGGGTATGGCTACACCTTC
TRBJ2-5	TRBV2	TRBD2	NA	CASSERVGGETQYF	TGTGCCAGCAGTGAGAGGGTGGGAGGGGAGACCCAGTACTTC
TRBJ1-6	TRBV7-3	NA	few	CASSFTGWDSPLHF	TGTGCCAGCAGCTTCACAGGGTGGGATTCACCCCTCCACTTT
TRBJ1-1	TRBV27	NA	few	CASSYVTSTEAFF	TGTGCCAGCAGTTACGTAACGAGCACTGAAGCTTTCTTT
TRBJ2-3	TRBV12-3/TRBV12-4	NA	NA	CASSRLADTQYF	TGTGCCAGCAGCCGACTCGCAGATACGCAGTATTTT
TRBJ1-6	TRBV7-2	NA	NA	CASRTTTGPLHF	TGTGCCAGCAGGACAACGACAGGTCCCCTCCACTTT
TRBJ1-5	TRBV6-5	TRBD1	NA	CASRPGGSSNQPQHF	TGTGCCAGCAGACCAGGGGGTTCGAGCAATCAGCCCCAGCATTTT
TRBJ2-3	TRBV7-2	NA	NA	CASSPRQGGSTDTQYF	TGTGCCAGCAGCCCCCGACAGGGAGGAAGCACAGATACGCAGTATTTT
TRBJ2-1	TRBV7-8	TRBD1	NA	CASSSSDRGRLGEQFF	TGTGCCAGCAGCTCTTCTGACAGGGGGCGGTTAGGTGAGCAGTTCTTC
TRBJ1-1	TRBV11-2	NA	NA	CASRRGGALETEAFF	TGTGCCAGCAGGAGGGGCGGGGCTTTGGAGACTGAAGCTTTCTTT
TRBJ2-1	TRBV30	NA	NA	CAWTFRRGEQFF	TGTGCCTGGACCTTTCGCCGAGGTGAGCAGTTCTTC
TRBJ1-3	TRBV18	NA	NA	CASSPIGNSGNTIYF	TGTGCCAGCTCACCAATCGGGAACTCTGGAAACACCATATATTTT
TRBJ2-3	TRBV7-7	NA	NA	CASSLGGSRTDTQYF	TGTGCCAGCAGCTTAGGTGGGAGTAGGACAGATACGCAGTATTTT
TRBJ2-2	TRBV28	TRBD1	NA	CASREQGQPSTGELFF	TGTGCCAGCAGAGAACAGGGACAGCCCTCCACCGGGGAGCTGTTTTTT
TRBJ2-2	TRBV13	NA	NA	CASSLGNYPTGELFF	TGTGCCAGCAGCTTAGGGAACTACCCCACCGGGGAGCTGTTTTTT
TRBJ2-7	TRBV6-1	TRBD1	NA	CASSGTGARGYYEQYF	TGTGCCAGCAGTGGGACAGGGGCCCGCGGCTACTACGAGCAGTACTTC
TRBJ2-7	TRBV2	TRBD2	NA	CASSAGSGSFTYEQYF	TGTGCCAGCAGTGCGGGGAGCGGGAGCTTTACCTACGAGCAGTACTTC
TRBJ2-1	TRBV27	NA	NA	CASSLFGGRVEQFF	TGTGCCAGCAGTTTATTCGGGGGGCGGGTTGAGCAGTTCTTC
TRBJ2-7	TRBV5-6	NA	NA	CASLLGAGPLSDEQYF	TGTGCCAGTTTACTGGGGGCAGGACCTCTAAGTGACGAGCAGTACTTC
TRBJ2-6	TRBV25-1	NA	NA	CASNSPGANVLTF	TGTGCCAGCAATTCTCCCGGGGCCAACGTCCTGACTTTC